This TCR beta chain was profiled in a study of blood T cell repertoires in COVID-19 (dated by TCRdb to 2018 to 2020). Regarding the research as a whole: Samples from collaborators originated in the United States, Italy and Spain and spanned both the acute and convalescent phases of COVID-19. HLA class I and class II types, where available, came from metadata supplied by the sample provider rather than from assay-based typing. Samples came from the ongoing ImmuneRACE study (first 160 participants) plus 1,254 subjects from 6 global collaborators. Subjects who had been exposed to COVID-19, were actively infected with it, or had recovered from it provided the deeply sampled blood TCRbeta repertoires that made up the dataset. The prospective study material was composed of cDNA or gDNA derived from T cells, B-cell-depleted T cells, or PBMCs. Sample metadata almost always included a de-identified subject ID, COVID-19 status, age in years and sex. The repertoires were made available in a free public database intended to serve as a resource for research on the immune response to SARS-CoV-2. Overall study results and their limits: The quantity of clinical and demographic metadata differed by source and by participant and was supplied without curation.

The CDR3 sequence holds 16 residues, the cysteine and phenylalanine included. Here the CDR3 DNA is all that survives: 48 bases in frame from base 1. CDR1 and CDR2, looked up from the germline V gene, are MDHEN and SYDVKM. Between the V and J ends, shortened by 5 bases and 4 bases respectively, the junction contains 21 bases. TCRbeta CDR3 regions were amplified from genomic DNA by means of the immunoSEQ Assay, a bias-controlled multiplex PCR. In the authors' own workflow: Within the assay, amplification of reference gene primers was used to estimate how many nucleated cells each sample contained. Sequence reads were collapsed and filtered to measure the absolute abundance of every unique TCRbeta CDR3 rearrangement. For each sample, productive Simpson clonality was calculated by taking the square root of Simpson's diversity index across productive rearrangements. Held by TCRdb, this immuneACCESS table contains in-frame sequences only and omits some clones. Under half of the omission traces to an unresolved V gene where checked; the cause of the rest is unknown. That table gives V, J and clone size, and the DNA gave D and trimming. The sample table records 70,000 or so clones; 78% of these occur just once. The ten largest make up 15% to 18% of the sample.

On this clone: Its antigen remains unidentified. Per-base quality was not reported, and no clone a single base away is much larger than it.

Each collaborating institution followed its own protocols to collect whole blood in K2EDTA tubes. Collaborator samples were shipped for TCRbeta analysis as frozen whole blood, isolated PBMCs, or DNA extracted from either sample type. The sequence derives from a human donor in a cohort sampled during active COVID-19. The chain couples TRBV28 to TRBJ2-7; the D gene is possibly TRBD2, with 5 bases matching. Sequencing was performed on peripheral blood. The bases are TGTGCCAGCAGTCCCGCCGGCGGACGACGGACTTACGAGCAGTACTTC. It codes for CASSPAGGRRTYEQYF.